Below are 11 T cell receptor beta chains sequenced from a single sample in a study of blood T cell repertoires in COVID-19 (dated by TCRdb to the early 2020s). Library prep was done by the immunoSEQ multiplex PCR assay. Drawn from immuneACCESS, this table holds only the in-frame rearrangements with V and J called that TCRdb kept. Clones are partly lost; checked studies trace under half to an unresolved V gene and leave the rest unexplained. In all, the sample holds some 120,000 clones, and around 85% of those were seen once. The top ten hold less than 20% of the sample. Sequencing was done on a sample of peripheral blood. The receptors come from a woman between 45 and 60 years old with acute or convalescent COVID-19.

CDR3 nucleotides: TGTGCCAGCAGCTTAGTAGGTTGGGGGACTGAACCCTACGAGCAGTACTTC. Amino acids: CASSLVGWGTEPYEQYF. The chain combines TRBV7-9 with TRBJ2-7, with D perhaps matching TRBD2 (6 bases). V was shortened by 1 base and J by 2 bases, with 18 bases between the two germline ends. The CDR3 spans 17 residues. Germline loops: CDR1 SEHNR, CDR2 FQNEAQ (reference sequence).

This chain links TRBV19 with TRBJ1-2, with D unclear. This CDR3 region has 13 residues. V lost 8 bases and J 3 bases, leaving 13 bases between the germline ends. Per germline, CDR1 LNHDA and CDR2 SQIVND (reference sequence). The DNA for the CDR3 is TGTGCCAGTTGGAGAGGATGGGACTATGGCTACACCTTC. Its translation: CASWRGWDYGYTF.

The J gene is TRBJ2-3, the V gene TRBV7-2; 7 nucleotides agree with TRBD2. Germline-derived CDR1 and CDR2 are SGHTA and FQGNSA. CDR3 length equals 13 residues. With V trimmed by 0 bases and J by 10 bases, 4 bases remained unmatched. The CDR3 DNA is TGTGCCAGCAGCTTAGCAGGGACTATTTCGCAGTATTTT. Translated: CASSLAGTISQYF.

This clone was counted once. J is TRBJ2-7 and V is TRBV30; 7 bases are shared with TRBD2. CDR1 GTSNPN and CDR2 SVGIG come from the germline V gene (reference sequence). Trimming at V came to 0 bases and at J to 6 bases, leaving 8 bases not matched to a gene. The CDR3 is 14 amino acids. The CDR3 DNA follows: TGTGCCTGGAGTGTAATGAGACTAGCAGGCGAGCAGTACTTC. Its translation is CAWSVMRLAGEQYF. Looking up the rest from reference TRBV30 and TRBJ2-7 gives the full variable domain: SQTIHQWPATLVQPVGSPLSLECTVEGTSNPNLYWYRQAAGRGLQLLFYSVGIGQISSEVPQNLSASRPQDRQFILSSKKLLLSDSGFYLCAWSVMRLAGEQYFGPGTRLTVT.

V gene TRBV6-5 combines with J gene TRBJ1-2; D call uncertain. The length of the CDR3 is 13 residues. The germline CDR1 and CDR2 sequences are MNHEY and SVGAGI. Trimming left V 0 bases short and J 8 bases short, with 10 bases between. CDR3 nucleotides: TGTGCCAGCAGTTACTCGAACACGGGGGGCTACACCTTC. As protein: CASSYSNTGGYTF.

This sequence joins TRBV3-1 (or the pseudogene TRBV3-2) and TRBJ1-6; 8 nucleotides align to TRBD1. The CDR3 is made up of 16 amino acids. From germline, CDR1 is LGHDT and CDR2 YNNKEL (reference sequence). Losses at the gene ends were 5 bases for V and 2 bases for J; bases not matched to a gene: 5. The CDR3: CASSDDRGPYNSPLHF. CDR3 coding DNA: TGTGCCAGCAGCGACGACAGGGGACCCTATAATTCACCCCTCCACTTT.

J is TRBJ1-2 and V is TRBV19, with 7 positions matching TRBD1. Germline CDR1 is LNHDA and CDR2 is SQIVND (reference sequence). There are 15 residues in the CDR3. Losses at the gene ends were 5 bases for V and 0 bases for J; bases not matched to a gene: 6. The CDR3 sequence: CASSGGGTANYGYTF. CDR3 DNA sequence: TGTGCCAGTAGTGGGGGCGGGACAGCTAACTATGGCTACACCTTC.

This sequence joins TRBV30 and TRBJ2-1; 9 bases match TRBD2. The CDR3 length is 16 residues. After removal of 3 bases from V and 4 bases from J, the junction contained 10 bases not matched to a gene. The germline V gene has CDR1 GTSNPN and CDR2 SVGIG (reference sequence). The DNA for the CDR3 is TGTGCCTGGAGGTCACCAGCGGGGGGTAGATACAATGAGCAGTTCTTC. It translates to CAWRSPAGGRYNEQFF.

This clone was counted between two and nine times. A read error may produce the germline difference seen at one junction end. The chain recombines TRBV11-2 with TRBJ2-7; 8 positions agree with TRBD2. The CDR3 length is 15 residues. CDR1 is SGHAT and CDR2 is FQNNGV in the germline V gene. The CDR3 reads CASSLAGMGSYEQYF. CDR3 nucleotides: TGTGCCAGCAGTTTAGCGGGGATGGGATCCTACGAGCAGTACTTC.

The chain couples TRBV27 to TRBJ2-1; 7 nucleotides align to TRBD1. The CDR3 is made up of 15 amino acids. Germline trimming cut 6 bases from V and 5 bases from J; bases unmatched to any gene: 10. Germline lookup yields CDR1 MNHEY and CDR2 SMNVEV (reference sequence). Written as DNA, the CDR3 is TGTGCCAGCAGACTTCGACAGGGTACTAACAATGAGCAGTTCTTC. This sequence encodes CASRLRQGTNNEQFF.

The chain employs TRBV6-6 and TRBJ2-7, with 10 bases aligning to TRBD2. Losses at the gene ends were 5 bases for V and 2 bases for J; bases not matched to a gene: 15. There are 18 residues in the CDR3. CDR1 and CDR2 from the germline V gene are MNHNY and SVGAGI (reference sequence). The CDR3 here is CASSPPPGLARATYEQYF. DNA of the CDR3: TGTGCCAGCAGTCCGCCGCCGGGACTAGCGAGGGCAACCTACGAGCAGTACTTC.